This T cell receptor (beta chain) was documented in a study of T cells after yellow fever vaccination. Background on the study: The SMART-Seq v4 Ultra Low Input method served to prepare the low-cell-number fractions.

It was through 5'RACE template switching that TCR cDNA was made, with a universal primer site and UMIs added. TCRdb re-analysed the 5' RACE reads in MiXCR, keeping a single row per CDR3 protein. The sample includes hundreds of thousands of distinct CDR3 sequences, approximately 19% of them seen just once. This clonotype was observed a handful of times. The junction had 8 bases not matched to a gene; V was cut back by 3 bases and J by 2 bases. This CDR3 has 16 residues. The germline gives CDR1 SGHRS, CDR2 YFSETQ. The rearrangement joins TRBV5-1 to TRBJ2-7, with 10 nucleotides matching TRBD1. This receptor was identified in a man in his late teens or twenties who received the YFV17D yellow fever vaccine. This specimen consisted of PBMCs, obtained before the yellow fever booster vaccination. CDR3 DNA sequence: TGCGCCAGCAGCTATCTACCCGGGACAGGGGCCTACGAGCAGTACTTC. It yields the protein CASSYLPGTGAYEQYF.